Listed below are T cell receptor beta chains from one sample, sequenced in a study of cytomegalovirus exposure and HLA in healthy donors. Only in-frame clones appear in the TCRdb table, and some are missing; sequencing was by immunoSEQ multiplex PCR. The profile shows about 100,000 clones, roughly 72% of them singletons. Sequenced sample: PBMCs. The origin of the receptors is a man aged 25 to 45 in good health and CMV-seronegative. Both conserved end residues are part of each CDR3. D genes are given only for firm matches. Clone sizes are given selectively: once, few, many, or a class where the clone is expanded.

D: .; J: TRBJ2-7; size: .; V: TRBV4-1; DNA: TGCGCCAGCAGCCATTATCCCCGGGATAACTCCTACGAGCAGTACTTC; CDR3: CASSHYPRDNSYEQYF
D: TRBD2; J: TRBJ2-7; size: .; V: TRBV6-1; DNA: TGTGCCAGCAGCGAACCGGGACTAGCTTCGGGGGAGCAGTACTTC; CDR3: CASSEPGLASGEQYF
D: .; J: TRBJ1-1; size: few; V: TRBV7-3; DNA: TGTGCCAGCAGCATGACAGTGAACACTGAAGCTTTCTTT; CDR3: CASSMTVNTEAFF
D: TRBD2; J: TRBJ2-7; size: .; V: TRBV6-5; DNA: TGTGCCAGCAGTTACTCGACTAGCGGGAGTCTCTACGAGCAGTACTTC; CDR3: CASSYSTSGSLYEQYF
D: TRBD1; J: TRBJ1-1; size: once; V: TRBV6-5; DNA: TGTGCCAGCAGTCGAACGACAGGGGGGGACACTGGAGCTTTCTTT; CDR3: CASSRTTGGDTGAFF
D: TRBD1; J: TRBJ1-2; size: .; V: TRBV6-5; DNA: TGTGCCAGCAGTTACACCAGGACAGGGGGGTCCTATGGCTACACCTTC; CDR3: CASSYTRTGGSYGYTF
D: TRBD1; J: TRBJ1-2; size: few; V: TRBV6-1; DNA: TGTGCCAGCAGTAGGGACAGGGAGGGCTATGGCTACACCTTC; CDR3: CASSRDREGYGYTF
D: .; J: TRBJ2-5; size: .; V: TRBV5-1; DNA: TGCGCCAGCAGCTTCCTCGCGACAACGGAGACCCAGTACTTC; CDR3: CASSFLATTETQYF
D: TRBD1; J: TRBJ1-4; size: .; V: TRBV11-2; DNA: TGTGCCAGCAGCTTAGATAATGCAGGGGGGGAAAAACTGTTTTTT; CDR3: CASSLDNAGGEKLFF
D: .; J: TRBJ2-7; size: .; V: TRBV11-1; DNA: TGTGCCAGCAGCTTAGGAGGAGGGTACGAGCAGTACTTC; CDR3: CASSLGGGYEQYF
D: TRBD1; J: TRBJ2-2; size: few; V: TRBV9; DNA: TGTGCCAGCAGCGACGGACAGGGCGCGAACACCGGGGAGCTGTTTTTT; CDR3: CASSDGQGANTGELFF
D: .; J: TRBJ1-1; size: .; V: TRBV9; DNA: TGTGCCAGCAGCCCAAGACAGGTGGGCGGCACTGAAGCTTTCTTT; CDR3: CASSPRQVGGTEAFF
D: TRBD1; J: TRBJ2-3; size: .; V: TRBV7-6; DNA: TGTGCCAGCAGCCCTCGACAGGGCGGCACAGATACGCAGTATTTT; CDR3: CASSPRQGGTDTQYF
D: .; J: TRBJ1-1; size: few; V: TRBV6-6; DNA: TGTGCCAGCAGTAACCCCCCTAAAGTCGAGTATGAAGCTTTCTTT; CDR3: CASSNPPKVEYEAFF
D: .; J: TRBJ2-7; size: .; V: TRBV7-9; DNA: TGTGCCAGCACCCCCACCCCAGGGCATGGCGAGCAGTACTTC; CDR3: CASTPTPGHGEQYF
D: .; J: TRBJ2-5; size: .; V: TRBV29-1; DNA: TGCAGCGTTGGGAGGTACTCCCAAGAGACCCAGTACTTC; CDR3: CSVGRYSQETQYF
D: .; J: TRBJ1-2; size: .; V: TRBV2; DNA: TGTGCCAGCAGTGAAGGGTACAGCGGAAGGGGCTACACCTTC; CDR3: CASSEGYSGRGYTF
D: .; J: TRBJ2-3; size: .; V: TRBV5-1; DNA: TGCGCCAGCAGCTTGGGGGTAGCGGACACAGATACGCAGTATTTT; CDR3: CASSLGVADTDTQYF
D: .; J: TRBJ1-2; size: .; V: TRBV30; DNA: TGTGCCTGGACCGACGGGGACTATGGCTACACCTTC; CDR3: CAWTDGDYGYTF
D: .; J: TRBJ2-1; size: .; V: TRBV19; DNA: TGTGCCAGTAGACTAAGCGGAGGCTCCTACAATGAGCAGTTCTTC; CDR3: CASRLSGGSYNEQFF
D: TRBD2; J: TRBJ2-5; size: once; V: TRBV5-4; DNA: TGTGCCAGCAGCGCGAGGGAGGGCTCGGCAGAGACCCAGTACTTC; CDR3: CASSAREGSAETQYF
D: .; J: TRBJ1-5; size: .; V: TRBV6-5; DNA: TGTGCCAGCAGTGCCCACCACCGCGGTCAGCCCCAGCATTTT; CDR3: CASSAHHRGQPQHF
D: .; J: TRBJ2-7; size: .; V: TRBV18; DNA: TGTGCCAGCTCACTTGAGAAAACCGTGGAGCAGTACTTC; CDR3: CASSLEKTVEQYF
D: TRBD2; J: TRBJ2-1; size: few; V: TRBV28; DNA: TGTGCCAGCAGTTTAGCGGCTAGCGGGAGGTCAGGGTCCTACAATGAGCAGTTCTTC; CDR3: CASSLAASGRSGSYNEQFF
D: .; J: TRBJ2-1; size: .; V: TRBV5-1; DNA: TGCGCCAGCAGCTTGGACCCGGGAACGGCAAATGAGCAGTTCTTC; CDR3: CASSLDPGTANEQFF
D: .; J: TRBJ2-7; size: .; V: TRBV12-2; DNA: TGTGCAAGTCGCTTCCCGACTAGCGGGGGGACCTACGAGCAGTACTTC; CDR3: CASRFPTSGGTYEQYF
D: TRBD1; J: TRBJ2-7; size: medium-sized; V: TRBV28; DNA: TGTGCCAGCAGTTTTAGGGACAGGGGGTTCGACGAGCAGTACTTC; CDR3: CASSFRDRGFDEQYF
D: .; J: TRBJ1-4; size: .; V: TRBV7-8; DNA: TGTGCCAGCAGTGACAGGATTGCAACTAATGAAAAACTGTTTTTT; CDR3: CASSDRIATNEKLFF
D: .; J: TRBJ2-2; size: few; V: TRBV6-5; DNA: TGTGCCAGCAGTTACTCTGCTGGGGGCCGCGGGGAGCTGTTTTTT; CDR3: CASSYSAGGRGELFF
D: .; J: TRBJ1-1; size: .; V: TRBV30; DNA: TGTGCCTGGAGTGTAAGAACGGTTATAAACACTGAAGCTTTCTTT; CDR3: CAWSVRTVINTEAFF
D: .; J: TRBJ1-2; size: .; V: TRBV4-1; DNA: TGCGCCAGCAGCCAAGGGGTTAGCGGCGGGGGGCCTAACTATGGCTACACCTTC; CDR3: CASSQGVSGGGPNYGYTF
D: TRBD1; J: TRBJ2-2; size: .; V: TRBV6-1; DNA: TGTGCCAGCAGTGGGACAGGGGCGACCGGGGAGCTGTTTTTT; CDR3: CASSGTGATGELFF
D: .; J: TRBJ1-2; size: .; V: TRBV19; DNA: TGTGCCAGTAGTATCGACAGCGTTTATGGCTACACCTTC; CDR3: CASSIDSVYGYTF
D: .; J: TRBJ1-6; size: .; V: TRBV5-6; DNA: TGTGCCAGCAGCTTTGTCAGGGGTAGGTCACCCCTCCACTTT; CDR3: CASSFVRGRSPLHF
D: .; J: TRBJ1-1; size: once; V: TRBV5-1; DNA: TGCGCCAGCCTAAAAGGGGGGGAAAACACTGAAGCTTTCTTT; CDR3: CASLKGGENTEAFF
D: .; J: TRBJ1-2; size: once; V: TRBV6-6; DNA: TGTGCCAGCACCGACTCAGGGTTAGGTGGCTACACCTTC; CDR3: CASTDSGLGGYTF
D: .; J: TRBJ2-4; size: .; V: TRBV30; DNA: TGTGCCTGGGGTATGGAGCAGGGGGCCAAAAACATTCAGTACTTC; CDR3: CAWGMEQGAKNIQYF
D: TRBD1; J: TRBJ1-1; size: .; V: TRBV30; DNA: TGTGCCTGGAGTAGGGACAGCCGTGAAGCTTTCTTT; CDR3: CAWSRDSREAFF
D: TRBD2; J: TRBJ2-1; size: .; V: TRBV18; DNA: TGTGCCAGCTCGCTGGGACTAGCGGGAGGGAATGAGCAGTTCTTC; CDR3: CASSLGLAGGNEQFF
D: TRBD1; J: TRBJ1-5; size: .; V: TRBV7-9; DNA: TGTGCCAGCAGCAAGGAGGGACAGGGGTTTAATCAGCCCCAGCATTTT; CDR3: CASSKEGQGFNQPQHF
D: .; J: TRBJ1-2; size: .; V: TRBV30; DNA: TGTGCCTGGAGTGTACACAGCACATATGGCTACACCTTC; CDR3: CAWSVHSTYGYTF
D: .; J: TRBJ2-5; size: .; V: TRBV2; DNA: TGTGCCAGCACGTTAGGTGGGGGCTCTGAAGAGACCCAGTACTTC; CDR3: CASTLGGGSEETQYF
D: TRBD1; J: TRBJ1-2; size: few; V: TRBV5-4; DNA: TGTGCCAGCAGCTTCCCCGGACAGGGGGCAAAGTATGGCTACACCTTC; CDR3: CASSFPGQGAKYGYTF
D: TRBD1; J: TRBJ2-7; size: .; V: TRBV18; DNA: TGTGCCAGCTCACCCGGGACAGGTATCTACGAGCAGTACTTC; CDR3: CASSPGTGIYEQYF
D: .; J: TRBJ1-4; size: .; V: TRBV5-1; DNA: TGCGCCAGCAGCCAGGACAGCACAGCTAATGAAAAACTGTTTTTT; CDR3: CASSQDSTANEKLFF
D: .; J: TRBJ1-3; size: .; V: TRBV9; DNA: TGTGCCAGCAGCTCCCAGGCTCTCTCTGGAAACACCATATATTTT; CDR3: CASSSQALSGNTIYF
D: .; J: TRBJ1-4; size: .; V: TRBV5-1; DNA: TGCGCCAGCACCCCCGGAGACAGCCCGAATGAAAAACTGTTTTTT; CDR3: CASTPGDSPNEKLFF
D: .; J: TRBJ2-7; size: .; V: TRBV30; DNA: TGTGCCTGGGAACGGACTTCATCCCCCCCCTACGAGCAGTACTTC; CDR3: CAWERTSSPPYEQYF
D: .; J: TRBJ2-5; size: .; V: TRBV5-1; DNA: TGCGCCAGCAGCTTCCGGGACTTAAAAGAGACCCAGTACTTC; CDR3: CASSFRDLKETQYF
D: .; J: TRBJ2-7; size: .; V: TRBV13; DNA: TGTGCCAGCAGCTCCGGGCGGGGATACTACGAGCAGTACTTC; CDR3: CASSSGRGYYEQYF
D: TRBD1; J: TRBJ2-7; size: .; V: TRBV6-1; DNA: TGTGCCAGCACTACAGGGGAGAATACCTACGAGCAGTACTTC; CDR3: CASTTGENTYEQYF
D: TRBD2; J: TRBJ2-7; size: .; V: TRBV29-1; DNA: TGCAGCGTGGAGCGGGACTCCTACGAGCAGTACTTC; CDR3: CSVERDSYEQYF
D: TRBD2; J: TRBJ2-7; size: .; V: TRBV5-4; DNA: TGTGCCAGCTGGACTAGCGGAACCTACGAGCAGTACTTC; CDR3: CASWTSGTYEQYF